The source of this T cell receptor beta chain is a study of OX40 agonist ivuxolimab in advanced cancers. Overall study: While on treatment, patients had intravenous ivuxolimab at 0.01 to 10 mg/kg every 2 weeks.

Overall study results and limits: Some nonresponders likewise displayed low normalized T-cell clonal expansion.

Unmatched junction bases numbered 7, after V lost 0 bases and J lost 0 bases. The CDR3 is 17 residues long. Germline V gene lookup returns CDR1 SGHRS and CDR2 YFSETQ. Sequencing used immunoSEQ multiplex PCR; TCRdb keeps in-frame clones, though not all of them. Here the sample spans about 130,000 clones, just over 90% being singletons. With respect to this clone: Its antigen is undetermined.

The chain employs TRBV5-1 and TRBJ2-3; 7 nucleotides align to TRBD1. The clonotype originates from an adult with an advanced solid tumor such as melanoma, head and neck, liver or kidney cancer. Here the sequenced sample was CD4+ or CD8+ T cells sorted from blood, taken in a trial of the OX40 agonist ivuxolimab. The CDR3: CASSLADRAPSTDTQYF. The CDR3 coding sequence is TGCGCCAGCAGCTTGGCCGACAGGGCCCCTAGCACAGATACGCAGTATTTT.